This TCR beta chain appears in the sequencing data of a study of T cell responses to AZD1222 COVID-19 vaccine. Per the germline V gene, CDR1 is LGHNA and CDR2 is YSLEER. CDR3 length equals 16 residues. V was pared by 1 base and J by 2 bases, with 7 bases of the junction left unmatched. This table comes from immunoSEQ multiplex PCR, and its TCRdb copy is limited to in-frame clones, with some not included. Found here are about 110,000 clones, around 89% of them singletons; the top ten hold about 9.3%. This TCR was recovered from an adult in good health. The sequencing here drew on peripheral blood, taken on day 0 of AZD1222 vaccination. This chain joins TRBV4-3 and TRBJ2-7; 8 positions agree with TRBD2. CDR3 sequence reads: CASSQGRAGGAYEQYF. In DNA, the CDR3 is TGCGCCAGCAGCCAAGGGAGGGCGGGAGGTGCCTACGAGCAGTACTTC.